Here is one T cell receptor (beta chain) with its context. This clone's antigen is unknown. Base qualities are missing; no much larger clone stands one base away. Reading the label with the study, this specimen's time point is: about 28 days (+/-7) after the second vaccine dose. Because spike-specific TCR depth and breadth did not differ between the two schedules, AZD1222 recipients who got a second dose at roughly 4 weeks were pooled with those who got a second dose at roughly 12 weeks. Vaccinee samples were obtained from the UK trials COV001 and COV002, which included a single-blind randomized controlled phase 2/3 trial of AZD1222 (ChAdOx1 nCoV-19) in healthy adults. Trial participant PBMC samples were collected at day 0 and day 28 after the second dose for TCRbeta chain sequencing. Trimmed from V: 0 bases; trimmed from J: 14 bases; junction bases lacking a gene match: 10. CDR1 and CDR2 (LGHNA, YSLEER) derive from the germline V gene. The CDR3 measures 14 amino acids from cysteine to phenylalanine. The only DNA kept is the CDR3, 42 bases in frame from the first base.

The sample is drawn from a study of T cell responses to AZD1222 COVID-19 vaccine (dated by TCRdb to the early 2020s). With respect to the entire study: A total of approximately 240 trial participants underwent TCR sequencing, of whom 200 to 220 had received two doses of AZD1222 and about 25 had received two doses of the MenACWY control vaccine. Trial participants were enrolled by age into subgroups of 18-55, 56-69 and 70-plus years, and around 150, 28 and 57 TCR-sequenced participants, respectively, were included in these subgroups.

The full study reports these points: CD4 TCRs associated with the vaccine covered the entire spike protein, and the dominant responses were in regions 160-218 and 743-854. Participants were mostly white British and included more females than males, and it was suggested by the authors that clonal diversity may have been underestimated. In the small 56-69-year group, the increase in depth fell short of significance, most likely because of low power. Because no samples from the day 14 peak response were available, repertoires could be characterized only after the peak T cell response. Conclusions about previously exposed vaccinees are limited because only six or seven AZD1222 recipients were SARS-CoV-2 seropositive at baseline. Spike-specific TCR breadth and depth rose significantly after two AZD1222 doses compared with day 0 and with MenACWY recipients. Nearly half of unique spike-specific TCRs reportedly recognized epitopes outside regions mutated in the B.1.351 and B.1.1.7 variants.

The CDR3 regions of human TCRbeta chains were subjected to immunosequencing. Under the source paper's analysis protocol: Repertoire TCRs were matched against a reference library of SARS-CoV-2-specific TCRs generated with the MIRA antigen-specificity platform. Breadth was defined as the fraction of unique TCRs that were SARS-CoV-2-associated, and depth was defined as the fraction of total T cells that were SARS-CoV-2-associated. Using the MIRA data, each spike-specific TCR was assigned both to the spike region to which the TCR was reactive and to a CD4 or CD8 class. Log10-transformed breadth and depth values were compared by one-way ANOVA with Sidak's multiple comparisons tests. TCRdb carries this immuneACCESS record with in-frame sequences only. Its versions omit some clonotypes, under half of them owing to an unresolved V gene in the studies checked, with the rest unexplained. V, J and clone size are taken as reported in that table, and D and trimming were inferred from the DNA itself. The sample profile shows 130,000 or so clones; 75% to 85% of them were found once. The ten top clones hold roughly a quarter of the sample.

This material consisted of peripheral blood, taken 28 days after the second AZD1222 dose. This receptor was taken from an adult who received the AZD1222 COVID-19 vaccine. The rearranged chain carries TRBV4-3 and TRBJ1-2, and 9 junction bases match TRBD1. The DNA reads as follows: TGCGCCAGCAGCCAAGATACGAGGCGGGACAGGGAAACCTTC. This gives the protein CASSQDTRRDRETF.